These 8 T cell receptor beta chains originate from one sample sequenced in a study of T cell repertoires in cytomegalovirus infection. TCRdb called the reads again in MiXCR, with one record for every CDR3 protein. This table has 200,000 to 300,000 distinct CDR3 sequences, more than 9% appearing once. Sequenced material: PBMCs. Receptors were obtained from a human donor in good health (CMV status not recorded). Some clones in this sample may be carry-over from other donors' samples.

The chain uses TRBV18 and TRBJ2-7, with D perhaps matching TRBD2 (5 bases). The CDR3 length is 15 residues. Germline V CDR1 and CDR2: KGHSH, LQKENI. Trimming left V 1 base short and J 3 bases short, with 13 bases between. CDR3: CASSPLDSNFYEQYF. The DNA of the CDR3 is TGTGCCAGCTCACCACTGGACTCAAACTTCTACGAGCAGTACTTC.

This clonotype was seen many times. The rearrangement links TRBV7-2 to TRBJ1-5; unclear D gene. CDR3 length: 14 amino acids. Germline CDR1 and CDR2: SGHTA and FQGNSA. Deletions cut 1 base from V and 6 bases from J, with 10 bases between. CDR3 bases: TGTGCCAGCAGCTTAGAAGATGGTGGTCAGCCCCAGCATTTT. Amino acids: CASSLEDGGQPQHF.

This chain uses TRBV16 with TRBJ1-1; D is ambiguous. The CDR3 totals 15 residues. V lost 8 bases, J lost 1 base, and 17 bases lay in between. Germline CDR1 and CDR2: KGHSY and FQNENV. CDR3 protein: CASSPRGPPNTEAFF. CDR3 nucleotide sequence: TGTGCCAGCTCTCCAAGAGGGCCCCCGAACACTGAAGCTTTCTTT.

As regards this clonotype: Here the CDR3 omits its conserved ending phenylalanine or tryptophan, so a read error is the likely source. V gene TRBV11-3 combines with J gene TRBJ2-1, with a weak D call TRBD1 (5 bases). Germline values: CDR1 SGHNT, CDR2 YENEEA. V lost 5 bases and J 6 bases, leaving 14 bases between the germline ends. CDR3 length: 14 residues. The CDR3 DNA is TGTGCCAGCAGCCCAGCAGGGTTGAGCAATGAGCAGTTCATC. Amino acid sequence: CASSPAGLSNEQFI.

The rearrangement links TRBV20-1 to TRBJ1-2; D remains unclear. CDR1 is DFQATT and CDR2 is SNEGSKA in the germline V gene (reference sequence). Deletions cut 0 bases from V and 4 bases from J, with 12 bases between. The CDR3 covers 14 residues. The CDR3 spells CSAREGRTVYGYTF. For the CDR3, the DNA is TGCAGTGCTAGAGAAGGGAGAACAGTCTATGGCTACACCTTC.

V and J are TRBV24-1 and TRBJ2-3, with 7 bases lining up with TRBD2. V lost 5 bases to trimming and J lost 2 bases; unmatched junction nucleotides: 9. The CDR3 is 16 residues long. Germline assignment: CDR1 KGHDR and CDR2 SFDVKD. The CDR3, as DNA: TGTGCCACCAGTGTCGCTTCAGCGGGGTACACAGATACGCAGTATTTT. As protein: CATSVASAGYTDTQYF.

Concerning this clonotype: An end of the junction does not agree with germline; a read error may underlie this. The chain has TRBV5-1 and TRBJ2-3, with 12 nucleotides matching TRBD2. The CDR3 has 17 residues. Germline V gene data show CDR1 as SGHRS and CDR2 as YFSETQ. CDR3 in amino acids: CTSSYRTSGISTDTQYF. The CDR3 DNA reads as TGCACCAGCAGCTACCGGACTAGCGGGATAAGCACAGATACGCAGTATTTT.

There are many counts of this clonotype. The chain links TRBV7-2 to TRBJ1-6, with D unresolved. V lost 1 base and J 9 bases, leaving 10 bases between the germline ends. The CDR3 consists of 14 residues. The V gene's germline CDR1 is SGHTA and CDR2 FQGNSA. The CDR3 loop is CASSLGGEVSPLHF. In DNA form, the CDR3 reads TGTGCCAGCAGCTTAGGTGGGGAAGTTTCACCCCTCCACTTT.